Listed below are T cell receptor beta chains from one sample, sequenced in a study of T cells in Graves' hyperthyroidism and ophthalmopathy. TCRdb redid the calling of the multiplex PCR reads with MiXCR, one entry per CDR3 protein. The sample lists 300,000 to 400,000 distinct CDR3 sequences, less than 15% occurring once. Sequenced: blood. All receptors derive from a woman aged 18-29 years with Graves' hyperthyroidism. Both conserved end residues are part of each CDR3.

j_gene,v_gene,CDR3aa
TRBJ2-5,TRBV4-1,CASSQPGLAGGKETQYF
TRBJ2-1,TRBV12-3/TRBV12-4,CASSPDTSKFYNEQFF
TRBJ1-1,TRBV20-1,CSALRHTNTEASF
TRBJ2-5,TRBV28,CASCTGGTGETQYF
TRBJ2-4,TRBV3-1,CASSQCRTRLHKNIQYF
TRBJ2-7,TRBV20-1,CSAYRDLGREQYF
TRBJ1-1,TRBV30,CAWSVWKNTEAFF
TRBJ1-1,TRBV4-3,CASSQDLGAREAFF
TRBJ2-7,TRBV30,CAWSVRPYEQYF
TRBJ2-1,TRBV4-2,CASSQEGRTSGRPYNEQFF
TRBJ2-2,TRBV19,CASSIEQGGSGELFF
TRBJ2-1,TRBV28,CASSPGLRLWFF
TRBJ1-1,TRBV12-3/TRBV12-4,CASSLGGLEAFF
TRBJ1-5,TRBV6-1,CASLSTGGLGQPQHF